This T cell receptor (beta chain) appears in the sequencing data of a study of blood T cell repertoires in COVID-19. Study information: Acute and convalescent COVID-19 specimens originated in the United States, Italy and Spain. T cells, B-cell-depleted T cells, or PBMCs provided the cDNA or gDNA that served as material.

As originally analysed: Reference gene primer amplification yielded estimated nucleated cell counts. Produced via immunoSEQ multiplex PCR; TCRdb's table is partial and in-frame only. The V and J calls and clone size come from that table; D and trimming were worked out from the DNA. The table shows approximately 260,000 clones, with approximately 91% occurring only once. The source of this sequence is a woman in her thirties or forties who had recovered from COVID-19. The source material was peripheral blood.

The CDR3 DNA sequence: TGTGCCAGCAGCTTAGGGATGTCGGGAGGGGGCCCTGAGCAGTTCTTC. It codes for CASSLGMSGGGPEQFF. The rearrangement joins TRBV7-2 to TRBJ2-1, with a weak D call TRBD2 (8 bases). From germline, CDR1 is SGHTA and CDR2 FQGNSA. Trimming took 1 base from V and 9 from J, leaving 19 bases between them. This CDR3 spans 16 amino acids.